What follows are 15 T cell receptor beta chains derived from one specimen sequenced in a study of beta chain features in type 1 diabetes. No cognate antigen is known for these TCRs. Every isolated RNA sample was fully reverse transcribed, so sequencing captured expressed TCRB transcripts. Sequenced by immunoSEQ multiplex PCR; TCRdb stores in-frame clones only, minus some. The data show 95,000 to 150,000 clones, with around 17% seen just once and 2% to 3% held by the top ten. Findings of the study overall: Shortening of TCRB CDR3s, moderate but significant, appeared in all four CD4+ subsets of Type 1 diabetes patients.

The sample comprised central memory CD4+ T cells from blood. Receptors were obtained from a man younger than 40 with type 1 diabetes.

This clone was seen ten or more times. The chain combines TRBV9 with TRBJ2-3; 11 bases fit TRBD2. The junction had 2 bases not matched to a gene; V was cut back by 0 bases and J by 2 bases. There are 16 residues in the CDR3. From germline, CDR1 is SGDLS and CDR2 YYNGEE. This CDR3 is CASSVEGLAATDTQYF. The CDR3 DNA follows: TGTGCCAGCAGCGTAGAGGGACTAGCGGCCACAGATACGCAGTATTTT.

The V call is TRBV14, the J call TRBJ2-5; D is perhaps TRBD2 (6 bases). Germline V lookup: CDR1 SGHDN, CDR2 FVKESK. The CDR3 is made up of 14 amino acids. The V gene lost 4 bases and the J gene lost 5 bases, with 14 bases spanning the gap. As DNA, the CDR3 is TGTGCCAGCAGCCTCGGGGTAGGAGGGGAGACCCAGTACTTC. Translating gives CASSLGVGGETQYF.

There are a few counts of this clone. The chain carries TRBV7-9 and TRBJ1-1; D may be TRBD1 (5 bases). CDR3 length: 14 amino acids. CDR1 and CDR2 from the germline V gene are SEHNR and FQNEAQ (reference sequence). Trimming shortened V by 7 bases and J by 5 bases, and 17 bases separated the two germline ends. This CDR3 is CASTTGGGGTEAFF. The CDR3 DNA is TGTGCCAGCACCACGGGTGGGGGAGGGACTGAAGCTTTCTTT. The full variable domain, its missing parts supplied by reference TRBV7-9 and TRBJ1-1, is DTGVSQNPRHKITKRGQNVTFRCDPISEHNRLYWYRQTLGQGPEFLTYFQNEAQLEKSRLLSDRFSAERPKGSFSTLEIQRTEQGDSAMYLCASTTGGGGTEAFFGQGTRLTVV.

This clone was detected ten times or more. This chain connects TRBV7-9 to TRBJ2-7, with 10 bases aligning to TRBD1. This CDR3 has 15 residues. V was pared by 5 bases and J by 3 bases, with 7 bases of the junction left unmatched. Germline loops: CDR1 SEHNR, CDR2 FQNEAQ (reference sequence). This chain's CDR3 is CASSTGQGPVYEQYF. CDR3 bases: TGTGCCAGCAGCACGGGACAGGGGCCCGTCTACGAGCAGTACTTC. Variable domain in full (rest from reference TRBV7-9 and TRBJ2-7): DTGVSQNPRHKITKRGQNVTFRCDPISEHNRLYWYRQTLGQGPEFLTYFQNEAQLEKSRLLSDRFSAERPKGSFSTLEIQRTEQGDSAMYLCASSTGQGPVYEQYFGPGTRLTVT.

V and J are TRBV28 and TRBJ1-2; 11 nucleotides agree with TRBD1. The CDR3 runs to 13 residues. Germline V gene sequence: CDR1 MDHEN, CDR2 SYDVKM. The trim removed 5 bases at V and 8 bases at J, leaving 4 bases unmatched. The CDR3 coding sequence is TGTGCCAGCAGTCAGGGACAGGGGGGAGGCTACACCTTC. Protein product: CASSQGQGGGYTF.

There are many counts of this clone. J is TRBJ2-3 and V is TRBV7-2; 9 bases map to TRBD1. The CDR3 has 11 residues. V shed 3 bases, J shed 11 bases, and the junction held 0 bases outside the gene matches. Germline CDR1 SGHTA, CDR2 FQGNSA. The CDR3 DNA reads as TGTGCCAGCAGCTTGGGACAGGGGCAGTATTTT. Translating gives CASSLGQGQYF.

The CDR3 here is CASSPVDGNQPQHF. The CDR3 DNA is TGTGCCAGCAGCCCAGTGGACGGGAATCAGCCCCAGCATTTT. This rearrangement joins TRBV7-2 to TRBJ1-5; D gene ambiguous. The V and J ends lost 5 bases and 4 bases respectively, with 12 bases between them. Per the germline V gene, CDR1 is SGHTA and CDR2 is FQGNSA. This CDR3 comprises 14 residues. Using reference TRBV7-2 and TRBJ1-5 for the parts outside the CDR3, the full variable domain is GAGVSQSPSNKVTEKGKDVELRCDPISGHTALYWYRQSLGQGLEFLIYFQGNSAPDKSGLPSDRFSAERTGGSVSTLTIQRTQQEDSAVYLCASSPVDGNQPQHFGDGTRLSIL.

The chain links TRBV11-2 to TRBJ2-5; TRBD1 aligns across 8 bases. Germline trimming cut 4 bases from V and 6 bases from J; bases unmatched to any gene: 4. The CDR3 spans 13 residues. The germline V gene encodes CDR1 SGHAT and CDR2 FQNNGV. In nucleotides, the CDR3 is TGTGCCAGCAGCTCGGACAGGGTAAAGACCCAGTACTTC. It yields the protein CASSSDRVKTQYF.

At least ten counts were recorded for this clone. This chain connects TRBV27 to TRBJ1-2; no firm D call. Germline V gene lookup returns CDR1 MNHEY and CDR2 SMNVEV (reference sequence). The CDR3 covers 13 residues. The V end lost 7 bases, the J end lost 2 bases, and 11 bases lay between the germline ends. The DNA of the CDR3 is TGTGCCAGCACCCCCAGCCCCAACTATGGCTACACCTTC. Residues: CASTPSPNYGYTF.

In nucleotides, the CDR3 is TGTGCCAGCAGCTGGACAGGGGGCGTTGAAAAACTGTTTTTT. As protein: CASSWTGGVEKLFF. The chain has TRBV7-2 and TRBJ1-4, with 11 bases identical to TRBD1. The CDR3 runs to 14 residues. Germline assignment: CDR1 SGHTA and CDR2 FQGNSA. V was pared by 4 bases and J by 7 bases, with 2 bases of the junction left unmatched.

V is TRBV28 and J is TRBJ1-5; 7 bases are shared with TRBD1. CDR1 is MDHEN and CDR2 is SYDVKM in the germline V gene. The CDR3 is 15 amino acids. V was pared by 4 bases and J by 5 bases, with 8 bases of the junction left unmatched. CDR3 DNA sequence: TGTGCCAGCAGTTACCGACAGGGCGTGGATCAGCCCCAGCATTTT. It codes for CASSYRQGVDQPQHF.

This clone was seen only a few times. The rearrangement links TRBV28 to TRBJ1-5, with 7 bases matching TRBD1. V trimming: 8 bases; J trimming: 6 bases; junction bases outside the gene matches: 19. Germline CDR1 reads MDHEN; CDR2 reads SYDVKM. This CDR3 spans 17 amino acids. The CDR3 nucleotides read TGTGCCAGCTCCCCAAAGAGACCCGACAGGGTGGTTCAGCCCCAGCATTTT. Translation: CASSPKRPDRVVQPQHF.

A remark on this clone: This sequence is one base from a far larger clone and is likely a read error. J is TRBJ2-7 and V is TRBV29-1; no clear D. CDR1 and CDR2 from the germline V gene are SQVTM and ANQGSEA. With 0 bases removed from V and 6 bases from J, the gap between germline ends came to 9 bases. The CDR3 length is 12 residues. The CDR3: CSVEDVGAEQYF. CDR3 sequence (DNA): TGCAGCGTTGAAGACGTCGGCGCCGAGCAGTACTTC.

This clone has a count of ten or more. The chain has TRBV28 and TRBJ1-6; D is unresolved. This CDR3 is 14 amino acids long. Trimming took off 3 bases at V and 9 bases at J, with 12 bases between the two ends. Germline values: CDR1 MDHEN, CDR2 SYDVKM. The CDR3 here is CASSLGILTSPLHF. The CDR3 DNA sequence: TGTGCCAGCAGTTTGGGGATTCTGACTTCACCCCTCCACTTT.

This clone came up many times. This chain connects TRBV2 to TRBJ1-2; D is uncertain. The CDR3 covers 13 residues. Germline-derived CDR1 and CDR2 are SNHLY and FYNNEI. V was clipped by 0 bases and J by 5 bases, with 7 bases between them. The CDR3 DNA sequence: TGTGCCAGCAGTGAAGCGCTGGGTTATGGCTACACCTTC. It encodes CASSEALGYGYTF.